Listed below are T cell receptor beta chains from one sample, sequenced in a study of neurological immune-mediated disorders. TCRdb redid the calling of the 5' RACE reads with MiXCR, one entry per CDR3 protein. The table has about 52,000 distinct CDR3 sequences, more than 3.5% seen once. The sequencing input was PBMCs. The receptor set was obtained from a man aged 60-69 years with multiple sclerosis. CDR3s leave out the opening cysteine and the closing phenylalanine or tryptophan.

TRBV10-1	ASGTGTYEQY
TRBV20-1	SARFSNRALQNTEAF
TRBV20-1	SARDLREVTYNSPLH
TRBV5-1	ASSLATDLNTGELF
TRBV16	ASSQPGTGVSEQY
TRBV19	ASSDGNQPQH
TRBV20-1	SARTPTASKF
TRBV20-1	SARAGARNTEAF
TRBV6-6	ASRSENQPQH
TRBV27	ASSPGQSGYEQY
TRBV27	ASGLGPSNQPQH
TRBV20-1	SARDNSDTQY
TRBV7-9	ASSPRPARGEAF
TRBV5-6	ASSLKSLSETQY
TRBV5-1	ASSLAGGGQGNTEAF
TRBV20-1	SASTGFGEQY
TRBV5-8	ASRLRGGADTQY
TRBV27	ASSAGLGNYEQY
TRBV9	ASSAPGGSGIETQY
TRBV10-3	AISESVREAF
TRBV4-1	ASSLVGTAANTGELF
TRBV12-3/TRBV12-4	ASNLEHRDRILLEQF
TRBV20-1	SARGQNPTNYGYT
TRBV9	ASSVAETSGANVLT
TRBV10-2	ASRGDRRSSYNEQF
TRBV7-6	ASSYSSGGPDTQY
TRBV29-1	SAASQGDSNQPQH
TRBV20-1	SARDPDRGYEQY
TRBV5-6	ASSLFRSPGYT
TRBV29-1	SVAGGPETQY
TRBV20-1	SAPSRNNEQF
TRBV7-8	ASSLSGTVNQPQH
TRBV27	ASSPAGTAYTDTQY
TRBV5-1	ASSLVAVGYEQY
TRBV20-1	SAPNGAGQETQY
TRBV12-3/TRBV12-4	ASRNRGRDTGELF
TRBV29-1	SVYLTGTAYEQY
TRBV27	ASSSAGQNEQF
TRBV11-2	ASSFGNNEQF
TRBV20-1	SADTGTSTNEQF
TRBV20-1	SASKGSGATYNEQF
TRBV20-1	SARPEDPSNQPQH
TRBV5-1	ASSSAGTGGINEQF
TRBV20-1	SALGVGTEAF
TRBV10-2	ASRILRTDTQY
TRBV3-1	ASNPNDGNTEAF